This TCR beta chain was sequenced for a study of T cells after yellow fever vaccination (dated by TCRdb to between 2019 and 2020). Regarding the complete study: Libraries from fractions with low cell numbers were prepared with the SMART-Seq v4 Ultra Low Input RNA kit. Bulk TCR alpha and beta repertoires were sequenced longitudinally to track T-cell clones before and after primary and booster YFV17D yellow fever vaccination. The cohort comprised two healthy male donors, one aged 18 to 29 and one aged 30 to 40 years. Blood was drawn at multiple timepoints before and after primary and secondary immunization, with bulk PBMC replicates and cell subsets isolated. Results the study describes overall, beyond this receptor: Computational filtering was needed because FACS-sorted repertoires could contain abundant contaminating clonotypes from the bulk population. Compared with the primary T-cell response, the secondary T-cell response was weaker but faster, peaking on day 5 rather than day 15. Most clones expanded after primary vaccination were re-detected after the booster (almost 97% of CD4 and about nine tenths of CD8), suggesting broad memory maintenance. Because the study included only a couple of donors, the extent to which the findings can be generalized is limited. A small share of clonotypes was detected in both CD4 and CD8 compartments, with the overlap likely arising from convergent recombination.

The germline V gene encodes CDR1 MNHNS and CDR2 SASEGT. V is reduced by 7 bases and J by 2 bases, leaving a spacing of 11 bases between them. There are 13 amino acids in the CDR3, from cysteine to phenylalanine inclusive. CDR3 DNA is the only sequence kept; it has 39 bases, read in frame from the first base. With respect to this clonotype: The clone's antigen remains unknown. Base qualities are not provided; no much larger clone lies one nucleotide away.

TCR cDNA was synthesized by 5'RACE template switching, which introduced a universal primer site and unique molecular identifiers. Priming for cDNA synthesis came from both the TCR alpha and TCR beta constant segments. Library amplification involved two PCR steps, and the second step added sample barcodes and sequencing adapters. Sequencing of libraries was performed on Illumina HiSeq 2500 (2x100 bp) or NovaSeq (2x150 bp). The authors processed their data as follows. Demultiplexing of reads and collapsing into UMI consensus sequences were performed with MIGEC, and V(D)J alignment was carried out with MiXCR. Vaccine-responding clonotypes were identified with edgeR using replicate PBMC samples, with FDR below 0.01 and a log2 fold change above 5 up to day 15 being required. Bulk clonotypes were assigned CD4 or CD8 identity according to which sequenced CD4 or CD8 repertoire held them at higher abundance. TCRdb ran its own pipeline on the public reads, namely fastp trimming at Q25 and MiXCR clone calling, and kept in-frame beta chains. Each entry is one CDR3 protein sequence, shown with its most common DNA and genes. What appears here as the V and J calls and clone size reflects TCRdb's work, not the paper's. Present in this sample are about 580,000 distinct CDR3 sequences, about 17% of which were seen just once. Roughly 17% of the sample belongs to the ten largest clones.

This sample's treatment or condition label indicates: live attenuated yellow fever vaccine strain. At each blood-draw timepoint, two biological replicates of bulk PBMCs were obtained. A standard Ficoll-Paque protocol was used to isolate PBMCs from peripheral blood. TriZol was used to extract RNA from bulk PBMCs, from CD4 and CD8 fractions, and from dextramer-positive and dextramer-negative fractions. The V and J segments used are TRBV6-1 and TRBJ1-2; too little of a D gene remains to name it. Sequenced material: PBMCs, taken 5 to 6 days after the first yellow fever vaccination. The sequence was collected from a man aged 18 to 35 who received the YFV17D yellow fever vaccine. The sequenced DNA: TGTGCCAGCAAGGAAGGGTTAAACTATGGCTACACCTTC. Its coded protein is CASKEGLNYGYTF.